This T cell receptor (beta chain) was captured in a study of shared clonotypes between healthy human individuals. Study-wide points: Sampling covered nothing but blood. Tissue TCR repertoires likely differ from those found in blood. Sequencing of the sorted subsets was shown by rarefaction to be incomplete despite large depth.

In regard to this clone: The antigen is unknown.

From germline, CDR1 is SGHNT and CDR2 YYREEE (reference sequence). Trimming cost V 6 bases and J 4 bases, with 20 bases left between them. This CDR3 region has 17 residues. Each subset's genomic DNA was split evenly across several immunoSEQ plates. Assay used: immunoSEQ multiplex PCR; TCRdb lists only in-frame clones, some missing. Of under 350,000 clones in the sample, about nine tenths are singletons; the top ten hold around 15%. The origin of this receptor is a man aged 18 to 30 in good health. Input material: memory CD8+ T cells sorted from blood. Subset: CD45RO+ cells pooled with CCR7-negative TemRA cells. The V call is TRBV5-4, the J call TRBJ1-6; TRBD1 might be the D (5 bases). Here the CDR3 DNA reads TGTGCCAGCACCCTGGGGGGGTACGCATCTTATAATTCACCCCTCCACTTT. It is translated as CASTLGGYASYNSPLHF.